Following are 13 T cell receptor beta chains from one sample sequenced in a study of blood T cells in healthy people across ages. PCR was performed a second time for roughly 7 to 11 cycles using a sample-barcoded 5' primer and a J-beta primer mix. TCRdb ran MiXCR on the 5' RACE reads and lists one entry per CDR3 protein. This table has roughly 1.9 million distinct CDR3 sequences, roughly 43% appearing once. Sequenced: blood. The receptor source for this set is a human donor in good health.

The table lists this clonotype with a few counts. The rearrangement links TRBV10-3 to TRBJ2-2, with 9 bases lining up with TRBD2. This CDR3 has 14 residues. Trimming took 6 bases from V and 2 from J; bases not matched to a gene: 1. In germline, CDR1 is ENHRY, CDR2 SYGVKD. CDR3 bases: TGTGCCATCAGGACTAGCGGAAACACCGGGGAGCTGTTTTTT. Translated: CAIRTSGNTGELFF.

This clonotype was seen repeatedly, ten times or more. This may come from a read error, since a much larger clone is one base off. The DNA of the CDR3 is TGCGCCAGCAGCTTGGAATCTTCCTACGTCCGGACTTTC. It codes for CASSLESSYVRTF. The gene calls are TRBV5-1 and TRBJ2-6; no clear D gene. Germline V CDR1 and CDR2: SGHRS, YFSETQ. The CDR3 is 13 amino acids.

Comment on this clonotype: One junction end disagrees with the germline gene, perhaps due to a read error. The chain links TRBV29-1 to TRBJ1-4, with a possible D match to TRBD1 (6 bases). The CDR3 sequence is 16 residues long. The germline V gene encodes CDR1 SQVTM and CDR2 ANQGSEA. Here the CDR3 reads CSAEDPSGATNEKLFF. The CDR3 nucleotides read TGCAGCGCTGAAGATCCCTCAGGGGCAACTAATGAAAAACTGTTTTTT.

This clonotype has just a few counts. The rearrangement uses TRBV1 and TRBJ2-1; the D call TRBD1 from the table was never checked on the DNA. TRBV1 is designated a pseudogene. This CDR3 comprises 13 residues. CDR3 residues: CTPLGTDYNEQFF. In DNA, the CDR3 is TGCACCCCTCTCGGGACAGACTACAATGAGCAGTTCTTC.

Notes on this clonotype: With a much larger clone just one base away, this may be a read error. The gene calls are TRBV12-3 or TRBV12-4 and TRBJ2-4; tentatively, D is TRBD1 (6 bases). This CDR3 has 14 residues. The V and J ends lost 5 bases and 13 bases respectively, with 21 bases between them. The CDR3 region has the DNA TGTGCCAGCAGTCAACAACAGGGTTGGAATGAGCAGTACTTC. It specifies CASSQQQGWNEQYF.

This clonotype turned up a few times. This chain joins TRBV5-5 and TRBJ1-2; TRBD1 is a possible D gene (6 bases). The V end was cut by 3 bases, the J end by 3 bases, with 12 bases between. Germline V gives CDR1 SGHKS, CDR2 YYEKEE (reference sequence). The CDR3 contains 14 residues. The CDR3, as DNA: TGTGCCAGCAGCTCGGATACAGGGTACTATGGCTACACCTTC. This encodes CASSSDTGYYGYTF.

This clonotype was seen a handful of times. The V and J genes are TRBV20-1 and TRBJ2-3; 9 nucleotides match TRBD1. The CDR3 length is 15 residues. V shed 6 bases and J 4 bases; nucleotides not matched to a gene: 11. Per germline, CDR1 DFQATT and CDR2 SNEGSKA (reference sequence). CDR3 region: CSARPGTGFPDTQYF. The DNA for the CDR3 is TGCAGTGCCCGCCCCGGGACAGGGTTCCCAGATACGCAGTATTTT.

This chain connects TRBV7-2 to TRBJ2-1; no clear D. The CDR3 runs 17 residues. Trimming left V 0 bases short and J 1 base short, with 13 bases between. Germline V gene sequence: CDR1 SGHTA, CDR2 FQGNSA. CDR3 in amino acids: CASSLARFGQSYNEQFF. The CDR3 DNA reads TGTGCCAGCAGCTTAGCGAGGTTCGGGCAGTCCTACAATGAGCAGTTCTTC.

This rearrangement joins TRBV9 to TRBJ2-3, with 7 bases lining up with TRBD1. V gave up 2 bases and J gave up 4 bases; unmatched junction bases: 7. This CDR3 comprises 15 residues. The germline CDR1 and CDR2 sequences are SGDLS and YYNGEE. This CDR3 reads CASSVLGGRADTQYF. The DNA of the CDR3 is TGTGCCAGCAGCGTTTTAGGGGGCCGCGCAGATACGCAGTATTTT.

CDR3 sequence: CASSLVGRGTNNEQFF. The DNA of the CDR3 is TGTGCCAGCAGCTTAGTAGGGAGGGGCACGAACAATGAGCAGTTCTTC. This chain connects TRBV7-8 to TRBJ2-1; 7 bases are shared with TRBD2. Germline CDR1 reads SGHVS; CDR2 reads FQNEAQ. This CDR3 region has 16 residues. V shed 1 base and J 5 bases; nucleotides not matched to a gene: 8.

The rearrangement joins TRBV10-2 to TRBJ1-2; D gene uncertain. Germline CDR1 WSHSY, CDR2 SAAADI. Trimming removed 2 bases from V and 8 bases from J, with 12 bases in between. The CDR3 has 13 residues. The CDR3, as DNA: TGCGCCAGCAGTGAGAGTTCAGTGTACGGCTACACCTTC. Translated: CASSESSVYGYTF.

The genes are TRBV7-2 and TRBJ1-6, with 9 bases matching TRBD1. Unmatched junction bases numbered 6, after V lost 5 bases and J lost 7 bases. Looked up from germline, CDR1 is SGHTA and CDR2 is FQGNSA. The CDR3 has 15 residues. The CDR3 region is CASSPGQGMNSPLHF. The CDR3 DNA reads as TGTGCCAGCAGCCCGGGACAGGGTATGAATTCACCCCTCCACTTT.

This clonotype has only a few counts. The chain combines TRBV25-1 with TRBJ2-6; 7 nucleotides align to TRBD1. The germline CDR1 and CDR2 sequences are MGHDK and SYGVNS. The trim removed 3 bases at V and 0 bases at J, leaving 8 bases unmatched. This CDR3 spans 18 amino acids. CDR3 in amino acids: CASSDPTGDSSGANVLTF. For the CDR3, the DNA is TGTGCCAGCAGTGATCCCACAGGGGATTCCTCTGGGGCCAACGTCCTGACTTTC.